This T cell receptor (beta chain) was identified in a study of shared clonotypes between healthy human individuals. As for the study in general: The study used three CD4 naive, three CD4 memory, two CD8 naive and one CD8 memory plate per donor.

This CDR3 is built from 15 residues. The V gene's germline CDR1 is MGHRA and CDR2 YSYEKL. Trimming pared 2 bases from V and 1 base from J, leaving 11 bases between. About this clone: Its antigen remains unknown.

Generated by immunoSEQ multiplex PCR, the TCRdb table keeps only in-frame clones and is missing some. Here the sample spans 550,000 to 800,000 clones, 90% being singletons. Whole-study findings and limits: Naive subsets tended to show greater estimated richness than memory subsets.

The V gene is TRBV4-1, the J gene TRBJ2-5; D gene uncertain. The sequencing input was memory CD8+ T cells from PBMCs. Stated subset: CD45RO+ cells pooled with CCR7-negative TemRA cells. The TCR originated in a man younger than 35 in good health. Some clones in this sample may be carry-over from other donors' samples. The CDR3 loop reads CASSQPNSAQETQYF. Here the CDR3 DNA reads TGCGCCAGCAGCCAACCTAACTCCGCCCAAGAGACCCAGTACTTC.